A single sample is the source of the 28 T cell receptor beta chains below, sequenced in a study of siplizumab effects on memory and regulatory T cells. Here immunoSEQ multiplex PCR was the method, and the copy in TCRdb shows in-frame clones only, minus some. This sample yields approximately 100,000 clones, of which 94% are seen a single time; roughly 0.61% belongs to the top ten. Sequenced material: Tregs sorted from blood. These TCRs come from a human donor in good health.

The chain is built from TRBV20-1 and TRBJ2-7; D tentatively fits TRBD1 or TRBD2 (5 bases each). Deletions cut 6 bases from V and 12 bases from J, with 15 bases between. Germline V gene sequence: CDR1 DFQATT, CDR2 SNEGSKA (reference sequence). CDR3 length: 10 amino acids. CDR3 loop: CSASSQRGYF. CDR3 DNA: TGCAGTGCCTCATCCCAGAGGGGGTACTTC.

V gene TRBV11-2 combines with J gene TRBJ2-5; the D gene is possibly TRBD2 (7 bases). Per the germline V gene, CDR1 is SGHAT and CDR2 is FQNNGV. CDR3 length: 16 amino acids. With 5 bases removed from V and 5 bases from J, the gap between germline ends came to 21 bases. The chain's CDR3 is CASSGLGGGVMETQYF. Here the CDR3 DNA reads TGTGCCAGCAGCGGATTAGGGGGGGGAGTAATGGAGACCCAGTACTTC.

As concerns this clone: Within the sample, other DNA sequences also encode this same CDR3. This chain uses TRBV5-1 with TRBJ2-3, with D unclear. Germline CDR1 is SGHRS and CDR2 is YFSETQ. V dropped 4 bases and J dropped 2 bases, with 11 bases sitting between them. The CDR3 is made up of 14 amino acids. The CDR3 coding sequence is TGCGCCAGCAGCCTGGCGCGATCCACAGATACGCAGTATTTT. Protein product: CASSLARSTDTQYF.

V usage is TRBV6-5 and J usage is TRBJ1-2; no clear D. This CDR3 comprises 14 residues. Per germline, CDR1 MNHEY and CDR2 SVGAGI. The ends were cut back, 10 bases at V and 1 base at J, with 16 bases in the middle. DNA of the CDR3: TGTGCCACAAAAATGAACAAGGGTAACTATGGCTACACCTTC. Translated: CATKMNKGNYGYTF.

This chain uses TRBV9 with TRBJ2-1, with TRBD2 identical over 12 bases. J lost 0 bases, V lost 4 bases, and 11 bases had no gene match. The CDR3 extends over 19 amino acids. CDR1 and CDR2 from the germline V gene are SGDLS and YYNGEE. The CDR3 spells CASSLGLAGLTSSYNEQFF. CDR3 sequence (DNA): TGTGCCAGCAGCCTCGGACTAGCGGGATTAACTAGCTCCTACAATGAGCAGTTCTTC.

The V call is TRBV5-4, the J call TRBJ1-1, with 8 bases fitting TRBD1. With 0 bases clipped from V and 4 bases from J, the junction kept 2 bases outside the gene matches. Per germline, CDR1 SGHNT and CDR2 YYREEE (reference sequence). There are 14 residues in the CDR3. CDR3 sequence reads: CASSLVGTGTEAFF. DNA for the CDR3: TGTGCCAGCAGCTTGGTAGGGACAGGCACTGAAGCTTTCTTT. The complete variable domain, with remaining parts taken from reference TRBV5-4 and TRBJ1-1, reads ETGVTQSPTHLIKTRGQQVTLRCSSQSGHNTVSWYQQALGQGPQFIFQYYREEENGRGNFPPRFSGLQFPNYSSELNVNALELDDSALYLCASSLVGTGTEAFFGQGTRLTVV.

The chain has TRBV19 and TRBJ2-3; 8 bases line up with TRBD1. The CDR3 is made up of 15 amino acids. From germline, CDR1 is LNHDA and CDR2 SQIVND (reference sequence). J lost 0 bases, V lost 9 bases, and 8 bases had no gene match. This chain's CDR3 is CASSHDRGSTDTQYF. CDR3 sequence (DNA): TGTGCCAGCTCCCACGACAGGGGCAGCACAGATACGCAGTATTTT.

The CDR3 DNA is TGCAGCGTTAAAGGGCAGAGAGTAACGAACACCGGGGAGCTGTTTTTT. Translating it yields CSVKGQRVTNTGELFF. The chain couples TRBV29-1 to TRBJ2-2; D gene unclear. CDR1 SQVTM and CDR2 ANQGSEA come from the germline V gene. The CDR3 has 16 residues. Trimming removed 5 bases at V and 0 bases at J, with 16 bases between.

The CDR3 spells CASSPGVTGGNIQYF. CDR3 nucleotides: TGTGCCAGCTCACCCGGAGTCACAGGGGGGAACATTCAGTACTTC. The rearrangement joins TRBV18 to TRBJ2-4; the match to TRBD1 covers 8 bases. This CDR3 spans 15 amino acids. The V gene end was trimmed by 3 bases and the J gene end by 7 bases; junction bases not matched to a gene: 8. From germline, CDR1 is KGHSH and CDR2 LQKENI.

The V gene is TRBV29-1, the J gene TRBJ2-3; D unresolved. The CDR3 has 14 amino acids. Germline CDR1 SQVTM, CDR2 ANQGSEA. V was cut by 6 bases and J by 3 bases, with 16 bases left in between. CDR3 in amino acids: CSVNSRRYTDTQYF. The DNA of the CDR3 is TGCAGCGTCAACAGCCGAAGGTATACAGATACGCAGTATTTT.

The rearrangement links TRBV7-6 to TRBJ1-4, with no clear D. The V end was cut by 2 bases, the J end by 2 bases, with 3 bases between. The CDR3 contains 13 residues. The germline CDR1 and CDR2 sequences are SGHVS and FNYEAQ. The CDR3 is CASSLSTNEKLFF. CDR3 DNA sequence: TGTGCCAGCAGCTTATCTACTAATGAAAAACTGTTTTTT.

The V call is TRBV6-5, the J call TRBJ2-6; possibly TRBD1 for D (5 bases). This CDR3 is built from 15 residues. Trimming removed 5 bases at V and 0 bases at J, with 8 bases between. In germline, CDR1 is MNHEY, CDR2 SVGAGI. CDR3 bases: TGTGCCAGCAGTATAGGGGACTCTGGGGCCAACGTCCTGACTTTC. Its translation: CASSIGDSGANVLTF.

The CDR3 here is CASTDSEISEQYF. The CDR3, as DNA: TGCGCCAGCACGGATAGCGAGATATCCGAGCAGTACTTC. V and J are TRBV10-2 and TRBJ2-7; weak D call: TRBD2 (5 bases). Germline values: CDR1 WSHSY, CDR2 SAAADI. V was cut by 7 bases and J by 6 bases, with 16 bases left in between. There are 13 residues in the CDR3.

V gene TRBV18 combines with J gene TRBJ2-5; 12 bases match TRBD2. Trimming took 3 bases from V and 1 from J; bases not matched to a gene: 0. The CDR3 consists of 15 residues. CDR1 and CDR2 (germline): KGHSH, LQKENI. CDR3 amino acids: CASSPTSGSQETQYF. CDR3 nucleotide sequence: TGTGCCAGCTCACCGACTAGCGGGAGCCAAGAGACCCAGTACTTC.

V gene TRBV9 combines with J gene TRBJ1-2; D unresolved. The CDR3 is made up of 12 amino acids. Trimming removed 0 bases from V and 8 bases from J, with 8 bases in between. The germline V gene encodes CDR1 SGDLS and CDR2 YYNGEE. The DNA for the CDR3 is TGTGCCAGCAGCGTAGGTCACCTCGGCTACACCTTC. It yields the protein CASSVGHLGYTF.

J is TRBJ2-4 and V is TRBV28; D may be TRBD1 or TRBD2 (5 bases each). Germline CDR1 and CDR2: MDHEN and SYDVKM. With 7 bases removed from V and 1 base from J, the gap between germline ends came to 11 bases. The CDR3 has 14 amino acids. CDR3 sequence reads: CASNPWGAKNIQYF. The CDR3 nucleotides read TGTGCCAGCAACCCTTGGGGGGCCAAAAACATTCAGTACTTC. Full variable domain (missing parts from reference TRBV28 and TRBJ2-4): DVKVTQSSRYLVKRTGEKVFLECVQDMDHENMFWYRQDPGLGLRLIYFSYDVKMKEKGDIPEGYSVSREKKERFSLILESASTNQTSMYLCASNPWGAKNIQYFGAGTRLSVL.

The chain carries TRBV5-6 and TRBJ2-5; TRBD1 aligns across 7 bases. Germline CDR1 reads SGHDT; CDR2 reads YYEEEE. V shed 2 bases, J shed 14 bases, and the junction held 18 bases outside the gene matches. This CDR3 has 15 amino acids. The CDR3 is CASSFFTLVRTGPYF. The CDR3 coding sequence is TGTGCCAGCAGCTTCTTTACTCTCGTTCGGACAGGTCCATACTTC. The variable domain in full, with the rest retrieved from reference TRBV5-6 and TRBJ2-5, is DAGVTQSPTHLIKTRGQQVTLRCSPKSGHDTVSWYQQALGQGPQFIFQYYEEEERQRGNFPDRFSGHQFPNYSSELNVNALLLGDSALYLCASSFFTLVRTGPYFGPGTRLLVL.

This sequence joins TRBV5-4 and TRBJ2-1; 12 positions agree with TRBD2. The CDR3 covers 15 residues. Germline assignment: CDR1 SGHNT and CDR2 YYREEE (reference sequence). Germline trimming cut 5 bases from V and 8 bases from J; bases unmatched to any gene: 8. The CDR3 spells CASSIGLAGTYEQFF. In DNA, the CDR3 is TGTGCCAGCAGTATTGGACTAGCGGGAACCTATGAGCAGTTCTTC.

The CDR3: CSVESRGRDEQYF. DNA of the CDR3: TGCAGCGTTGAGTCCAGGGGGCGCGACGAGCAGTACTTC. The chain joins TRBV29-1 to TRBJ2-7, with 8 bases lining up with TRBD1. Germline V gives CDR1 SQVTM, CDR2 ANQGSEA. V was pared by 3 bases and J by 5 bases, with 6 bases of the junction left unmatched. This CDR3 region has 13 residues.

This sequence joins TRBV7-9 and TRBJ1-5; no firm D call. Trimming cost V 5 bases and J 5 bases, with 10 bases left between them. The CDR3 is made up of 13 amino acids. Germline CDR1 SEHNR, CDR2 FQNEAQ (reference sequence). The CDR3, as DNA: TGTGCCAGCAGCAGAGGGCCGGATCAGCCCCAGCATTTT. It is translated as CASSRGPDQPQHF.

This chain links TRBV7-2 with TRBJ2-1; TRBD2 aligns across 7 bases. The CDR3 has 14 residues. Looked up from germline, CDR1 is SGHTA and CDR2 is FQGNSA. V dropped 1 base and J dropped 7; count of bases not matched to a gene: 4. The CDR3 nucleotides read TGTGCCAGCAGCTTAGGGGGGAGGGTAAATGAGCAGTTCTTC. Encoded protein: CASSLGGRVNEQFF.

The chain joins TRBV14 to TRBJ2-1, with D possibly TRBD1 on 5 matching bases. Germline CDR1 SGHDN, CDR2 FVKESK. The CDR3 is made up of 17 amino acids. Trimming cost V 0 bases and J 4 bases, with 16 bases left between them. CDR3 nucleotides: TGTGCCAGCAGCCAAGAAATCTGGGGCCAGTTATACAATGAGCAGTTCTTC. Translated: CASSQEIWGQLYNEQFF.

The chain employs TRBV6-6 and TRBJ2-1; possible D gene TRBD2, 5 bases. Germline CDR1 is MNHNY and CDR2 is SVGAGI (reference sequence). This CDR3 is built from 13 residues. V was clipped by 6 bases and J by 9 bases, with 15 bases between them. CDR3 coding DNA: TGTGCCAGCAGGGAAATAGCGATCCCTGAGCAGTTCTTC. Its translation: CASREIAIPEQFF.

V gene TRBV28 combines with J gene TRBJ2-5, with a possible D match to TRBD1 (6 bases). The CDR3 runs 12 residues. With 2 bases removed from V and 14 bases from J, the gap between germline ends came to 15 bases. Germline V lookup: CDR1 MDHEN, CDR2 SYDVKM. CDR3 DNA sequence: TGTGCCAGCAGTTTAAATCTGGCAGGGGCCTACTTC. Translation gives CASSLNLAGAYF.

The genes are TRBV5-5 and TRBJ1-1; the D gene is possibly TRBD1 (6 bases). The length of the CDR3 is 15 residues. With 5 bases removed from V and 5 bases from J, the gap between germline ends came to 19 bases. Germline V gene data show CDR1 as SGHKS and CDR2 as YYEKEE (reference sequence). CDR3 residues: CASRAGRGLDTEAFF. CDR3 nucleotides: TGTGCCAGCAGGGCCGGCAGGGGTTTGGATACTGAAGCTTTCTTT.

Here the CDR3 reads CAGGESFAGELFF. CDR3 nucleotide sequence: TGTGCCGGGGGGGAGTCCTTCGCCGGGGAGCTGTTTTTT. J is TRBJ2-2 and V is TRBV6-5, with 7 nucleotides matching TRBD2. CDR1 and CDR2 (germline): MNHEY, SVGAGI. This CDR3 is built from 13 residues. J was trimmed by 6 bases and V by 11 bases; bases with no gene match: 9.

V gene TRBV6-6 combines with J gene TRBJ1-6, with D maybe TRBD1 (5 bases). Trimming took off 3 bases at V and 3 bases at J, with 6 bases between the two ends. Germline assignment: CDR1 MNHNY and CDR2 SVGAGI (reference sequence). The CDR3 spans 14 residues. In DNA, the CDR3 is TGTGCCAGCAGTTATCAGGGCTATAATTCACCCCTCCACTTT. It is translated as CASSYQGYNSPLHF.

The chain couples TRBV5-1 to TRBJ1-2; tentative D call: TRBD1 (5 bases). V lost 2 bases and J 4 bases, leaving 9 bases between the germline ends. CDR1 is SGHRS, CDR2 YFSETQ, per germline. The CDR3 runs to 13 residues. CDR3 sequence: CASSFPGSYGYTF. DNA for the CDR3: TGCGCCAGCAGCTTCCCAGGGAGCTATGGCTACACCTTC.